The present T cell receptor beta chain was sequenced within a study of Graves' ophthalmopathy and Graves' hyperthyroidism. For repertoire sequencing, the TCR beta CDR3 regions were amplified from RNA transcripts. Second-round multiplex PCR came after a first-round RT-PCR that employed HTBI primers. TCRdb re-called the multiplex PCR reads through MiXCR, storing one row per CDR3 protein. The data contain a few hundred thousand distinct CDR3 sequences, under 45% of them singletons. The germline V gene has CDR1 SGHAT and CDR2 FQNNGV. The CDR3 covers 16 residues. V shed 1 base, J shed 9 bases, and the junction held 11 bases outside the gene matches. Excluded were patients with other autoimmune diseases, uncontrolled infections, pregnancy or lactation.

The TCR was taken from an adult man with Graves' hyperthyroidism. Material for sequencing was peripheral blood or thyroid tissue (not recorded which). V gene TRBV11-2 combines with J gene TRBJ2-2, with TRBD2 matching over 7 bases. CDR3 coding DNA: TGTGCCAGCAGCTTAGTATTAGCGGGCCCCAGCAGGGAGCTGTTTTTT. It codes for CASSLVLAGPSRELFF.